This T cell receptor (beta chain) was observed in a study of sequential checkpoint blockade in melanoma. As for treatment: randomized to nivolumab then ipilimumab (arm A) or the reverse (arm B). This clone was seen a few times. Sequencing used immunoSEQ multiplex PCR; TCRdb keeps in-frame clones, though not all of them. The sample comprises some 1,500 clones, about 25% of which are singletons, and approximately 10% rests with the top ten. This CDR3 has 14 amino acids. The V end lost 3 bases, the J end lost 6 bases, and 12 bases lay between the germline ends. Looked up from germline, CDR1 is SGHAT and CDR2 is FQDESV (reference sequence).

The receptor was derived from a human donor with melanoma. The rearrangement links TRBV11-1 to TRBJ2-1, with no clear D. Sequences were derived from tumor tissue (inferred from file names), sampled from a patient given nivolumab and ipilimumab in sequence. The CDR3 DNA follows: TGTGCCAGCAGCTTGGACCGCACGCCCAATGAGCAGTTCTTC. It is translated as CASSLDRTPNEQFF.